A single sample is the source of the 7 T cell receptor beta chains below, sequenced in a study of radiation and T cells in renal cell carcinoma. Some clones are missing from TCRdb's copy, which holds only in-frame ones; the method was immunoSEQ multiplex PCR. The sample includes roughly 120,000 clones, roughly 80% of them seen just once. Time point indicated: baseline pretreatment blood. The treatment: 15 Gy SBRT to primary tumor, nephrectomy 4 weeks later. Sequenced here: blood, sampled from a patient whose treatment included radiotherapy and nephrectomy. These TCRs come from a woman in her fifties or sixties with renal cell carcinoma.

The CDR3 sequence is CASSGGAPYEQYF. The CDR3, as DNA: TGTGCCAGCAGTGGGGGGGCCCCCTACGAGCAGTACTTC. This chain joins TRBV2 and TRBJ2-7, with D perhaps matching TRBD1 or TRBD2 (6 bases each). The CDR3 is 13 residues long. Germline V lookup: CDR1 SNHLY, CDR2 FYNNEI. V was clipped by 4 bases and J by 2 bases, with 9 bases between them.

In the case of this clone: The junction shows a germline mismatch at one end, possibly a read error. This sequence joins TRBV7-9 and TRBJ1-3; 7 nucleotides agree with TRBD1. This CDR3 region has 18 residues. Germline V gene sequence: CDR1 SEHNR, CDR2 FQNEAQ (reference sequence). CDR3 protein: CVSSLGGTAIYSGNTIYF. The CDR3 DNA is TGTGTCAGCAGCCTAGGTGGGACAGCCATTTACTCTGGAAACACCATATATTTT.

CDR3 region: CSVEVGTNEKLFF. Written as DNA, the CDR3 is TGCAGCGTTGAAGTAGGGACTAATGAAAAACTGTTTTTT. The rearrangement links TRBV29-1 to TRBJ1-4; D not certain. V was clipped by 1 base and J by 2 bases, with 5 bases between them. This CDR3 contains 13 residues. Germline V gives CDR1 SQVTM, CDR2 ANQGSEA.

This clone turned up a few times. The chain combines TRBV6-1 with TRBJ1-5; unclear D gene. Trimming left V 7 bases short and J 7 bases short, with 20 bases between. Germline V gives CDR1 MNHNS, CDR2 SASEGT. The CDR3 extends over 15 amino acids. The CDR3 DNA is TGTGCCAGCACCCCTCGTGAGGGAGGCGGACAGCCCCAGCATTTT. Translating it yields CASTPREGGGQPQHF.

V usage is TRBV4-1 and J usage is TRBJ2-7; a possible D gene is TRBD1 (6 bases). There are 15 residues in the CDR3. Trimming shortened V by 5 bases and J by 4 bases, and 18 bases separated the two germline ends. The V gene's germline CDR1 is MGHRA and CDR2 YSYEKL. The CDR3 DNA sequence: TGCGCCAGCAGCTCACATGTTGCCCAGGGGTACGAGCAGTACTTC. Its protein product is CASSSHVAQGYEQYF.

This sequence joins TRBV10-3 and TRBJ2-5; either TRBD1 or TRBD2 may fit D (5 bases each). CDR1 and CDR2 from the germline V gene are ENHRY and SYGVKD. This CDR3 has 17 residues. Trimming removed 4 bases at V and 5 bases at J, with 23 bases between. CDR3: CAISVGVTDRSGETQYF. CDR3 sequence (DNA): TGTGCCATCAGTGTCGGCGTGACAGACCGTTCGGGGGAGACCCAGTACTTC.

The genes are TRBV7-9 and TRBJ2-2; 9 bases align to TRBD2. J was trimmed by 5 bases and V by 5 bases; bases with no gene match: 15. The CDR3 has 18 residues. Per germline, CDR1 SEHNR and CDR2 FQNEAQ (reference sequence). Here the CDR3 DNA reads TGTGCCAGCAGCCTACCGACGGGTAGCGGGAGCGGTACCGGGGAGCTGTTTTTT. Its protein product is CASSLPTGSGSGTGELFF.